This T cell receptor (beta chain) was captured by sequencing in a study of cytomegalovirus exposure and HLA in healthy donors. PCR used 60 Vbeta primers and 13 Jbeta primers. The repertoire was sequenced with immunoSEQ multiplex PCR; TCRdb's copy has only in-frame clones and lacks some. The sample lists some 200,000 clones; 75% to 90% were seen once. In the case of this clone: Its antigen is still unknown. At one end, the junction sequence differs from germline, possibly due to a read error.

General study results and limits: In an earlier analysis, most TCR beta V segments were productive about 87% or about 30% of the time. It has been reported that TCR beta sequences accurately predicted the HLA-A and HLA-B alleles of most subjects. A link between a missense DCLRE1C variant and TCR beta V- and J-gene trimming emerged from a later analysis. There were some V segments, including TRBV6-2 and TRBV6-3, excluded as indistinguishable.

Per germline, CDR1 MNHEY and CDR2 SMNVEV (reference sequence). The CDR3 is 14 amino acids. The origin of this receptor is a boy between 10 and 17 years old in good health and CMV-seronegative. The chain recombines TRBV27 with TRBJ1-2, with 7 bases that match TRBD1. Sequenced: PBMCs. CDR3 region: CASSSLDRSSGCTF. For the CDR3, the DNA is TGTGCCAGCAGTTCTTTGGACAGGTCTTCTGGCTGCACCTTC.